This TCR beta chain was documented in a study of CD8 T cells in ankylosing spondylitis. Points from the study as a whole: Disease-linked clones had a CD8+ phenotype and relatively low frequency in peripheral blood. A TCR beta motif made of several highly homologous variants seemed typical of ankylosing spondylitis blood. As reported, disease-linked clones showed significant enrichment in matched ankylosing spondylitis synovial fluid.

A note on this clonotype: Its antigen is as yet unknown.

The authors made TCR beta libraries by quantitative 5'-RACE with molecular barcodes. TCRdb called the 5' RACE reads again in MiXCR, with one record for every CDR3 protein. Here the sample spans roughly 670,000 distinct CDR3 sequences, 15% to 20% being singletons. Sample: blood, either unsorted or a sorted T cell fraction (not recorded which). The receptor's source is a male donor with ankylosing spondylitis.

CDR3 amino acids: CASSLWPSRGNTDTQYF. CDR3 DNA sequence: TGTGCCAGCAGTTTATGGCCCTCTAGGGGCAACACAGATACGCAGTATTTT. The rearrangement links TRBV28 to TRBJ2-3; D perhaps matches TRBD1 (5 bases). CDR3 length equals 17 residues. V was clipped by 0 bases and J by 2 bases, with 15 bases between them. The V gene's germline CDR1 is MDHEN and CDR2 SYDVKM. Supplemented by reference TRBV28 and TRBJ2-3, the full variable domain reads DVKVTQSSRYLVKRTGEKVFLECVQDMDHENMFWYRQDPGLGLRLIYFSYDVKMKEKGDIPEGYSVSREKKERFSLILESASTNQTSMYLCASSLWPSRGNTDTQYFGPGTRLTVL.